Listed below are T cell receptor beta chains from one sample, sequenced in a study of OX40 agonist ivuxolimab in advanced cancers. TCRdb's copy holds only in-frame clones and misses some; the assay was immunoSEQ multiplex PCR. The sample shows tens of thousands of clones, around four fifths of them seen only once. The source material was CD4+ or CD8+ T cells sorted from blood, sampled in a trial of the OX40 agonist ivuxolimab. The origin of the receptors is an adult with an advanced solid tumor such as melanoma, head and neck, liver or kidney cancer. CDR3s include the opening cysteine and the closing phenylalanine or tryptophan. Fields, in order: CDR3 length, J gene, clone size, V gene, D gene, CDR3 DNA, CDR3 protein. A D gene is named only where the DNA matches it firmly. Not all rows give a size; the values are once, few, many and, for expanded clones, a class.

len: 15
j_gene: TRBJ1-1
abundance: few
v_gene: TRBV4-1
d_gene: .
CDR3nt: TGCGCCAGCAGCCAAGAGTTCCGGGACGGTATTCCTGCTTTCTTT
CDR3aa: CASSQEFRDGIPAFF

len: 13
j_gene: TRBJ1-5
abundance: .
v_gene: TRBV9
d_gene: .
CDR3nt: TGTGCCAGCAGCCAGACGGGCAATCAGCCCCAGCATTTT
CDR3aa: CASSQTGNQPQHF

len: 13
j_gene: TRBJ2-7
abundance: .
v_gene: TRBV5-1
d_gene: TRBD1
CDR3nt: TGCGCCAGCAGCTTCACAGGGGTGGGCGAGCAGTACTTC
CDR3aa: CASSFTGVGEQYF

len: 18
j_gene: TRBJ2-3
abundance: medium-sized
v_gene: TRBV11-2
d_gene: .
CDR3nt: TGTGCCAGCAGCTTAGATTTTCGGGGGCCGGGAGGTACAGATACGCAGTATTTT
CDR3aa: CASSLDFRGPGGTDTQYF

len: 17
j_gene: TRBJ2-2
abundance: .
v_gene: TRBV2
d_gene: TRBD1
CDR3nt: TGTGCCAGCGGACCGGGATGGGCAGGGGGCGTTTCCGGGGAGCTGTTTTTT
CDR3aa: CASGPGWAGGVSGELFF

len: 12
j_gene: TRBJ2-7
abundance: few
v_gene: TRBV6-5
d_gene: .
CDR3nt: TGTGCCAGCAGTTATAATGGGGACGAGCAGTACTTC
CDR3aa: CASSYNGDEQYF

len: 17
j_gene: TRBJ1-1
abundance: .
v_gene: TRBV7-9
d_gene: .
CDR3nt: TGTGCCAGCAGCTTAGCGCGGACAATTACTTCGAACACTGAAGCTTTCTTT
CDR3aa: CASSLARTITSNTEAFF

len: 15
j_gene: TRBJ2-7
abundance: .
v_gene: TRBV2
d_gene: TRBD2
CDR3nt: TGTGCCAGCAGTGAAGAGTTAGCGGGACTCTACGAGCAGTACTTC
CDR3aa: CASSEELAGLYEQYF

len: 9
j_gene: TRBJ1-6
abundance: .
v_gene: TRBV6-1
d_gene: .
CDR3nt: TGTGCCGTCCATTCACCCCTCCACTTT
CDR3aa: CAVHSPLHF

len: 11
j_gene: TRBJ2-7
abundance: .
v_gene: TRBV5-6
d_gene: .
CDR3nt: TGTGCCAGCAGCTTGGGGGGCGAGCAGTACTTC
CDR3aa: CASSLGGEQYF

len: 14
j_gene: TRBJ2-5
abundance: few
v_gene: TRBV27
d_gene: .
CDR3nt: TGTGCCAGCAGTTTGGGTCACAGCCAAGAGACCCAGTACTTC
CDR3aa: CASSLGHSQETQYF

len: 16
j_gene: TRBJ1-3
abundance: .
v_gene: TRBV4-3
d_gene: .
CDR3nt: TGCGCCAGCAGCCAAGATTACCAGGAATCTGGAAACACCATATATTTT
CDR3aa: CASSQDYQESGNTIYF

len: 18
j_gene: TRBJ2-2
abundance: .
v_gene: TRBV13
d_gene: TRBD1
CDR3nt: TGTGCCAGCAGCTCGGAGCCGACAGGGGGGAAAAACACCGGGGAGCTGTTTTTT
CDR3aa: CASSSEPTGGKNTGELFF

len: 14
j_gene: TRBJ2-7
abundance: .
v_gene: TRBV19
d_gene: TRBD2
CDR3nt: TGTGCCAGTAGTATTAGCGGGGGGGCGTACGAGCAGTACTTC
CDR3aa: CASSISGGAYEQYF

len: 15
j_gene: TRBJ1-5
abundance: .
v_gene: TRBV5-1
d_gene: TRBD1
CDR3nt: TGCGCCAGCAGCTGGACTACAGGGGTCAATCAGCCCCAGCATTTT
CDR3aa: CASSWTTGVNQPQHF

len: 15
j_gene: TRBJ1-1
abundance: .
v_gene: TRBV9
d_gene: .
CDR3nt: TGTGCCAGCAGCCCGGGGGACATCATGAACACTGAAGCTTTCTTT
CDR3aa: CASSPGDIMNTEAFF

len: 14
j_gene: TRBJ2-7
abundance: .
v_gene: TRBV27
d_gene: TRBD2
CDR3nt: TGTGCCAGCAGTCCAGCGGGGTTAGCCTACGAGCAGTACTTC
CDR3aa: CASSPAGLAYEQYF

len: 14
j_gene: TRBJ2-1
abundance: .
v_gene: TRBV27
d_gene: .
CDR3nt: TGTGCCAGCAGAACTCCCCGGACATACAATGAGCAGTTCTTC
CDR3aa: CASRTPRTYNEQFF

len: 14
j_gene: TRBJ2-7
abundance: .
v_gene: TRBV9
d_gene: TRBD1
CDR3nt: TGTGCCAGCAGCCAAGACGACAGGGACTACGAGCAGTACTTC
CDR3aa: CASSQDDRDYEQYF

len: 16
j_gene: TRBJ2-3
abundance: .
v_gene: TRBV7-2
d_gene: TRBD2
CDR3nt: TGTGCCAGCAGCTTACTAGCGGGAGGTAGCGCAGATACGCAGTATTTT
CDR3aa: CASSLLAGGSADTQYF

len: 15
j_gene: TRBJ1-3
abundance: .
v_gene: TRBV9
d_gene: .
CDR3nt: TGTGCCAGCAGCGTAGGAACGGGTACTGGAAACACCATATATTTT
CDR3aa: CASSVGTGTGNTIYF

len: 11
j_gene: TRBJ2-7
abundance: .
v_gene: TRBV19
d_gene: .
CDR3nt: TGTGCCAGTAGTATTGGCTACGAGCAGTACTTC
CDR3aa: CASSIGYEQYF

len: 15
j_gene: TRBJ2-1
abundance: .
v_gene: TRBV5-6
d_gene: .
CDR3nt: TGTGCCAGCAGCTCATCAGGGGCAGACCCCCGTGAGCAGTTCTTC
CDR3aa: CASSSSGADPREQFF

len: 16
j_gene: TRBJ2-2
abundance: .
v_gene: TRBV5-4
d_gene: .
CDR3nt: TGTGCCAGCAGCTTGGGGGTCTATTCGAACACCGGGGAGCTGTTTTTT
CDR3aa: CASSLGVYSNTGELFF

len: 15
j_gene: TRBJ1-2
abundance: .
v_gene: TRBV5-4
d_gene: TRBD1
CDR3nt: TGTGCCAGCAGCCCCCCAGGGGGCTATAACTATGGCTACACCTTC
CDR3aa: CASSPPGGYNYGYTF

len: 16
j_gene: TRBJ2-3
abundance: once
v_gene: TRBV28
d_gene: .
CDR3nt: TGTGCCAGCAGTCTAGGGGGGAAGGCCAGCCCAGATACGCAGTATTTT
CDR3aa: CASSLGGKASPDTQYF